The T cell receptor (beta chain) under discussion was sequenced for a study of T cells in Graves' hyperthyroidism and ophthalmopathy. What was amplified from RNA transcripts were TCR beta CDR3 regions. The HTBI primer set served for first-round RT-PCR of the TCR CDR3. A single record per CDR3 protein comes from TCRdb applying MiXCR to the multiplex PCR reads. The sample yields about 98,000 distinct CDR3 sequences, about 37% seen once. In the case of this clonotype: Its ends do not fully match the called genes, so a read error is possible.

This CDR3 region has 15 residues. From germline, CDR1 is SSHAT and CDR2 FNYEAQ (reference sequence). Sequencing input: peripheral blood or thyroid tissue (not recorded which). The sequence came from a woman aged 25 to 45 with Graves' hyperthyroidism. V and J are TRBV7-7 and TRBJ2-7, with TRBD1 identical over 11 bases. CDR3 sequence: CASSLGQGAAYEQYF. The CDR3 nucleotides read TGTGCTAGCAGCCTAGGACAGGGGGCAGCCTACGAGCAGTACTTC.